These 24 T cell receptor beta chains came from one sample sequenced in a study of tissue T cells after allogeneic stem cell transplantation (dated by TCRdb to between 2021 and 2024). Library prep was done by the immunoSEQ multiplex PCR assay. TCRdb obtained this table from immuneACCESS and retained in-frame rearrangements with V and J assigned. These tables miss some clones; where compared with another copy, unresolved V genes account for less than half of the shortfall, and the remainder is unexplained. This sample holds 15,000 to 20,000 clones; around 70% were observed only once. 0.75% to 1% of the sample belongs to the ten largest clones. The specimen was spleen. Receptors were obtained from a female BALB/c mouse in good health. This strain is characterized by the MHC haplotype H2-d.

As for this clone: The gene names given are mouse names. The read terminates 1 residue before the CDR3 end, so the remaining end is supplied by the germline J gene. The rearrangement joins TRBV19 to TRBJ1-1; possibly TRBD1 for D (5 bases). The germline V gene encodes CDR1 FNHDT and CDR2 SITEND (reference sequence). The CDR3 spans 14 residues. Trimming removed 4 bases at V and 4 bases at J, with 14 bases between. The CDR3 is CASSFLGTVTEVFF. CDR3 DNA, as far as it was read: TGTGCCAGCAGTTTCCTCGGGACGGTCACAGAAGTCTTC.

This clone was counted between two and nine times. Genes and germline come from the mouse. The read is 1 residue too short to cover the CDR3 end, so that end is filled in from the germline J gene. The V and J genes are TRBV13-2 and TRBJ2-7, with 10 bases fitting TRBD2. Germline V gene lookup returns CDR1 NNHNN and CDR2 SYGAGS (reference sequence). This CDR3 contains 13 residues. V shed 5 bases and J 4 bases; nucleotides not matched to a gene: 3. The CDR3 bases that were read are TGTGCCAGCGGGCGACTGGGGGGTTATGAACAGTAC. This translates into CASGRLGGYEQY. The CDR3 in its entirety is CASGRLGGYEQYF.

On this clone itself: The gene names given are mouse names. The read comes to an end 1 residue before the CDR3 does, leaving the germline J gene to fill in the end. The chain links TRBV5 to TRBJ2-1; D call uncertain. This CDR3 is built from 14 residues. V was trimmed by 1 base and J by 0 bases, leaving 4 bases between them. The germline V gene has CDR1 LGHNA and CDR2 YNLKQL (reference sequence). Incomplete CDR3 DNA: TGTGCCAGCAGCCAAGGGGTTAACTATGCTGAGCAGTTC. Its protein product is CASSQGVNYAEQF. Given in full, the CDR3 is CASSQGVNYAEQFF.

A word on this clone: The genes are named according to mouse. The CDR3 is CASSFRDWGAQDTQYF. CDR3 bases read: TGTGCTAGCAGTTTCCGCGACTGGGGGGCTCAAGACACCCAGTAC. This chain joins TRBV29 and TRBJ2-5; 10 bases are shared with TRBD2. The read comes to an end 1 residue before the CDR3 does, leaving the germline J gene to fill in the end. The germline gives CDR1 MSHET, CDR2 SYDVDS. The trim removed 3 bases at V and 3 bases at J, leaving 6 bases unmatched. CDR3 length equals 16 residues.

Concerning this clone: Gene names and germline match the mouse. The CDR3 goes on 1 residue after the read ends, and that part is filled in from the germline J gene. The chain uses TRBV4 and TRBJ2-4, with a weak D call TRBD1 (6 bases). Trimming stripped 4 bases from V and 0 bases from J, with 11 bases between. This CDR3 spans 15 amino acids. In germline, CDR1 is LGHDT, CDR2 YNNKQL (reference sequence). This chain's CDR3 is CASSFRDNSQNTLYF. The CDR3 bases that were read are TGTGCCAGCAGCTTCCGGGACAATAGTCAAAACACCTTGTAC.

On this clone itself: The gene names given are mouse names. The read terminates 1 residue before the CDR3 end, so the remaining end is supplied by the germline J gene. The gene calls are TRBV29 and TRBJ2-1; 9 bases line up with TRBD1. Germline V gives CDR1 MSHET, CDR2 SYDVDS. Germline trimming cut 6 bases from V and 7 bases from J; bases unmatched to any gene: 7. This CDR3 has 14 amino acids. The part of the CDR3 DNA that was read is TGTGCTAGCAGATTAGGGACAGGGAGAGCTGAGCAGTTC. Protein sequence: CASRLGTGRAEQF. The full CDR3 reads CASRLGTGRAEQFF.

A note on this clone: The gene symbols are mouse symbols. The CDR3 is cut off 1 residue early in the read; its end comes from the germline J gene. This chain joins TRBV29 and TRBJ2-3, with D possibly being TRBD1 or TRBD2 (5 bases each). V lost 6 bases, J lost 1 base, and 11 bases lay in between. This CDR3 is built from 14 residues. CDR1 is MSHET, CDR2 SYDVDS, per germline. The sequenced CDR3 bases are TGTGCTAGCAGGAGGGGCGCTGGTGCAGAAACGCTGTAT. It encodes CASRRGAGAETLY. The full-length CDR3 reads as CASRRGAGAETLYF.

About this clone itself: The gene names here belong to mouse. CDR3 DNA, as far as it was read: TGTGCCAGCGGTGACCGGGACAGGGACACCCAGTAC. Amino acids: CASGDRDRDTQY. The full CDR3 protein is CASGDRDRDTQYF. The V and J genes are TRBV13-2 and TRBJ2-5; TRBD1 matches 8 bases. The observed sequence ends 1 residue before the CDR3 terminus, with the missing tail filled in from the germline J gene. Germline V lookup: CDR1 NNHNN, CDR2 SYGAGS (reference sequence). Trimming cost V 2 bases and J 6 bases; bases outside gene matches: 2. The CDR3 runs to 13 residues.

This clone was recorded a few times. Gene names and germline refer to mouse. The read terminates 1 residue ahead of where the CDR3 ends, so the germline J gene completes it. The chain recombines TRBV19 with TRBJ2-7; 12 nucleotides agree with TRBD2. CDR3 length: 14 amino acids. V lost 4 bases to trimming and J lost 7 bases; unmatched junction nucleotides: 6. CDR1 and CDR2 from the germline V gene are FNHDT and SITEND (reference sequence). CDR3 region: CASSSGTGGWEQYF. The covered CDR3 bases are TGTGCCAGCAGTTCCGGGACTGGGGGGTGGGAACAGTAC. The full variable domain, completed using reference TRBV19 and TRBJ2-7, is GGIITQTPKFLIGQEGQKLTLKCQQNFNHDTMYWYRQDSGKGLRLIYYSITENDLQKGDLSEGYDASREKKSSFSLTVTSAQKNEMAVFLCASSSGTGGWEQYFGPGTRLTVL.

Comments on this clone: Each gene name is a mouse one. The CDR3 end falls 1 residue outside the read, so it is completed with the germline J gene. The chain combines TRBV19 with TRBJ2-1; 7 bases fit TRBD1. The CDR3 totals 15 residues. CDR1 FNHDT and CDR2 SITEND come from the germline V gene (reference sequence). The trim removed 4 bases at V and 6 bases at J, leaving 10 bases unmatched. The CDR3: CASSSLRDRFAEQFF. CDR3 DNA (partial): TGTGCCAGCAGTTCCCTCCGGGACAGATTTGCTGAGCAGTTC.

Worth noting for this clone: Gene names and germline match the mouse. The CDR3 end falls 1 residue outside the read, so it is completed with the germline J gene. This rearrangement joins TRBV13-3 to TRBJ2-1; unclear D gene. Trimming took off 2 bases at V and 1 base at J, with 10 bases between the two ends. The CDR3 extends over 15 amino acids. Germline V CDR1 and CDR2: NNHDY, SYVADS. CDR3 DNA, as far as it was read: TGTGCCAGCAGTGAAGCGGGCGAGAACTATGCTGAGCAGTTC. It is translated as CASSEAGENYAEQF. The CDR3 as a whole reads CASSEAGENYAEQFF.

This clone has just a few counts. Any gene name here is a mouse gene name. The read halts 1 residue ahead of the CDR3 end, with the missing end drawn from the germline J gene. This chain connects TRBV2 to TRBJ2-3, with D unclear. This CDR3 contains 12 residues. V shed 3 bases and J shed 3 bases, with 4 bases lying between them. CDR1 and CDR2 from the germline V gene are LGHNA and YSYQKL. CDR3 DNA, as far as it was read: TGTGCCAGCAGCCAGAGGGCAGAAACGCTGTAT. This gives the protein CASSQRAETLY. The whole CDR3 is CASSQRAETLYF.

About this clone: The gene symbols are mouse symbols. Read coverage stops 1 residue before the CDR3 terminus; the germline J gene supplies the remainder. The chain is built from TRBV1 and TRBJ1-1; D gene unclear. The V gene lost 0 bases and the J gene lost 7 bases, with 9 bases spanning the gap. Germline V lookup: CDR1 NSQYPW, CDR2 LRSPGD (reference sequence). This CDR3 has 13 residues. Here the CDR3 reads CTCSADKQIEVFF. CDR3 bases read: TGCACCTGCAGTGCAGATAAGCAGATAGAAGTCTTC.

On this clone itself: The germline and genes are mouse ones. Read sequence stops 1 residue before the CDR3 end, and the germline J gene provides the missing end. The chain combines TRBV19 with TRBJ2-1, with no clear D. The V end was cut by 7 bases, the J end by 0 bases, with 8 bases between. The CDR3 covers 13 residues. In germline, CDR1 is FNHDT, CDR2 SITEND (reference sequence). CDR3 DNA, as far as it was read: TGTGCCAGCGCTACAGATAACTATGCTGAGCAGTTC. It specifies CASATDNYAEQF. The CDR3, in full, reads CASATDNYAEQFF. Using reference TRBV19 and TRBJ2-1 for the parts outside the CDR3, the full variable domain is GGIITQTPKFLIGQEGQKLTLKCQQNFNHDTMYWYRQDSGKGLRLIYYSITENDLQKGDLSEGYDASREKKSSFSLTVTSAQKNEMAVFLCASATDNYAEQFFGPGTRLTVL.

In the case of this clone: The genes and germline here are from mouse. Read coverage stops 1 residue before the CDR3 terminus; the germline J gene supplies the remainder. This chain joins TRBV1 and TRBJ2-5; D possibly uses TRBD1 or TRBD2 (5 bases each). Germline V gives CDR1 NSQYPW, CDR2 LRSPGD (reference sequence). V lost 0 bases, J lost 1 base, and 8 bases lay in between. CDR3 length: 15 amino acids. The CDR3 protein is CTCSADPGHQDTQYF. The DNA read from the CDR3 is TGCACCTGCAGTGCAGATCCGGGACACCAAGACACCCAGTAC.

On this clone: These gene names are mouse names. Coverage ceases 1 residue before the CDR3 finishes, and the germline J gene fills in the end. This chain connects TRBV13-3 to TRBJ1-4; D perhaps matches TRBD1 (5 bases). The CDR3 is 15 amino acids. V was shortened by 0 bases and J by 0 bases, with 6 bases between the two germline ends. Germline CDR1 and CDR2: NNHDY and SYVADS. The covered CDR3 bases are TGTGCCAGCAGTGATGAGACAGTTTCCAACGAAAGATTATTT. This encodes CASSDETVSNERLF. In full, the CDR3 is CASSDETVSNERLFF.

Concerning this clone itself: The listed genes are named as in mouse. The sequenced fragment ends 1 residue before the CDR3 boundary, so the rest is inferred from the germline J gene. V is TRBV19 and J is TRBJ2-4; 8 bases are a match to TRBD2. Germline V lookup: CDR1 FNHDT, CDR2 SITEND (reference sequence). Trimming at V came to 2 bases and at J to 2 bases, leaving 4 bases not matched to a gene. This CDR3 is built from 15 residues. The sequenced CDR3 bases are TGTGCCAGCAGTATCGCTGGGGGGTCTCAAAACACCTTGTAC. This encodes CASSIAGGSQNTLY. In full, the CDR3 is CASSIAGGSQNTLYF. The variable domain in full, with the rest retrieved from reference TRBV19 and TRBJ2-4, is GGIITQTPKFLIGQEGQKLTLKCQQNFNHDTMYWYRQDSGKGLRLIYYSITENDLQKGDLSEGYDASREKKSSFSLTVTSAQKNEMAVFLCASSIAGGSQNTLYFGAGTRLSVL.

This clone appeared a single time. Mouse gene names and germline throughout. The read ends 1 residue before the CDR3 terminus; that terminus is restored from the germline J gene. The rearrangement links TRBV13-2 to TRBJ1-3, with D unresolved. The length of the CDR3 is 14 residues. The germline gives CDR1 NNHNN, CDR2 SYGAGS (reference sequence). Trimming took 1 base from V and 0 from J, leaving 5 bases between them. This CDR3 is CASGDKGSGNTLYF. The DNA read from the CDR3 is TGTGCCAGCGGTGATAAGGGTTCTGGAAATACGCTCTAT.

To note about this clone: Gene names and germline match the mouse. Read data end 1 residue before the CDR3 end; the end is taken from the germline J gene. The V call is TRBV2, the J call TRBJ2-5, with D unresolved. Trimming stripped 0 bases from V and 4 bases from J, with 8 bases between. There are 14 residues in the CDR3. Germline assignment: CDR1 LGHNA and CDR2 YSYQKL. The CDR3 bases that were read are TGTGCCAGCAGCCAAGAGGGCGGGGAAGACACCCAGTAC. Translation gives CASSQEGGEDTQY. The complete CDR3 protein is CASSQEGGEDTQYF.

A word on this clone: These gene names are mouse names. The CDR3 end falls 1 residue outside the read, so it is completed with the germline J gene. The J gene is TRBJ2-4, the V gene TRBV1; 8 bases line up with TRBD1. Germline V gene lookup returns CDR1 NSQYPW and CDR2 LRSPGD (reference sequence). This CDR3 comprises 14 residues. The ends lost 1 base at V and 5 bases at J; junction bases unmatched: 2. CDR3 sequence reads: CTCSAGTGRNTLYF. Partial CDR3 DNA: TGCACCTGCAGTGCAGGGACAGGGAGAAACACCTTGTAC.

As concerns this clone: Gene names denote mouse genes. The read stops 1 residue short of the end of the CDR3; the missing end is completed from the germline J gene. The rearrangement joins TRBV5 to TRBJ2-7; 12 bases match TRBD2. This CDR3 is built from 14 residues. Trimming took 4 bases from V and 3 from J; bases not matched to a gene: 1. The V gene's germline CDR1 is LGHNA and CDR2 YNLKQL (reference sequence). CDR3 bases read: TGTGCCAGCAGCCGGGACTGGGGGGACTATGAACAGTAC. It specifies CASSRDWGDYEQY. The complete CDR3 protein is CASSRDWGDYEQYF.

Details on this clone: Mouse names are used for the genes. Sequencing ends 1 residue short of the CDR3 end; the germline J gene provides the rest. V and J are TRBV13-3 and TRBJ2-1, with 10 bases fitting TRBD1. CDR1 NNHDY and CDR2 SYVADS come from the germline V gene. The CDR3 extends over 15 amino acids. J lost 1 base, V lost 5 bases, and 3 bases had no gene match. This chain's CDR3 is CASRDRGRNYAEQFF. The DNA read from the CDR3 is TGTGCCAGCAGAGACAGGGGGCGGAACTATGCTGAGCAGTTC.

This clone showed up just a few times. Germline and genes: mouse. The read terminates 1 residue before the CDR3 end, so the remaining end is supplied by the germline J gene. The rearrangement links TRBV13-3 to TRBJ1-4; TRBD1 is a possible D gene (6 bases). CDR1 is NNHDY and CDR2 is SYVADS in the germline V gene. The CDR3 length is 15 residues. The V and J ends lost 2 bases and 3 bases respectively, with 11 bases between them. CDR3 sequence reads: CASSDPGTTNERLFF. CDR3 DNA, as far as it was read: TGTGCCAGCAGTGACCCCGGGACAACCAACGAAAGATTATTT.

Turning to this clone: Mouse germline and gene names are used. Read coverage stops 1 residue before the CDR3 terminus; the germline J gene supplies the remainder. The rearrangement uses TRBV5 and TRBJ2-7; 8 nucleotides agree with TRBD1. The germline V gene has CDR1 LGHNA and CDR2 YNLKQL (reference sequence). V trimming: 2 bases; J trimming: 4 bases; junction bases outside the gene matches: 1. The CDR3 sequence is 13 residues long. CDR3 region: CASSQTGGYEQYF. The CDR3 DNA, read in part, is TGTGCCAGCAGCCAAACAGGGGGGTATGAACAGTAC.